These T cell receptor beta chains were read from a single sample in a study of cytomegalovirus exposure and HLA in healthy donors. Here immunoSEQ multiplex PCR was the method, and the copy in TCRdb shows in-frame clones only, minus some. The sample carries 95,000 to 150,000 clones, 75% to 90% recorded once. The sample taken for sequencing was PBMCs. All receptors derive from a man younger than 35 in good health and CMV-seropositive. The CDR3 runs from the conserved cysteine through the conserved F or W.

j_gene | v_gene | CDR3aa
TRBJ1-1 | TRBV19 | CASDTGGITEAFF
TRBJ2-1 | TRBV11-2 | CASSLVGRSGEGHEQFF
TRBJ1-2 | TRBV30 | CASAINPASGYTF
TRBJ2-3 | TRBV11-2 | CASSFGRGYWTDTQYF
TRBJ2-7 | TRBV29-1 | CSVASALSYEQYF
TRBJ1-2 | TRBV6-1 | CASSENLQGAYGYTF
TRBJ1-5 | TRBV15 | CATSRDPGGNQPQHF
TRBJ2-1 | TRBV9 | CASSVAGSYNEQFF
TRBJ2-7 | TRBV5-1 | CASSSGQSYEQYF
TRBJ2-1 | TRBV28 | CATSYGVTSGGDNEQFF
TRBJ2-7 | TRBV19 | CASSKEIRREQYF
TRBJ2-7 | TRBV29-1 | CSVEAGSYEQYF
TRBJ1-5 | TRBV10-3 | CAISDASGSNQPQHF
TRBJ2-1 | TRBV4-2 | CASSQAGAGGPDNEQFF
TRBJ1-1 | TRBV6-6 | CASSYPGTGGTEAFF
TRBJ1-5 | TRBV30 | CAWRSGPAQPQHF
TRBJ2-7 | TRBV30 | CAWSRLDRVSHEQYF
TRBJ1-2 | TRBV5-1 | CATAPYPALTEPANYGYTF
TRBJ2-1 | TRBV4-1 | CASSPGTTYNEQFF
TRBJ1-4 | TRBV25-1 | CASQTATNEKLFF
TRBJ1-2 | TRBV29-1 | CSVEDQVTGKDYGYTF
TRBJ1-5 | TRBV18 | CASSPQQSRGNQPQHF
TRBJ1-2 | TRBV6-5 | CASSSPLVANYGYTF
TRBJ1-2 | TRBV11-2 | CASSWGQGYGYTF
TRBJ1-1 | TRBV9 | CASSVGGRGNTEAFF
TRBJ2-2 | TRBV18 | CASSPGLAGANTGELFF
TRBJ1-5 | TRBV19 | CASSMGGESNQPQHF
TRBJ2-3 | TRBV2 | CARTTSGGRTDTQYF
TRBJ2-7 | TRBV5-1 | CASSDRVVYEQYF
TRBJ1-6 | TRBV10-3 | CAISRTESSYNSPLHF
TRBJ1-2 | TRBV19 | CASSETVGRRYGYTF
TRBJ1-4 | TRBV9 | CASSCRRFNEKLFF
TRBJ1-4 | TRBV7-9 | CASSSTTGRGEKLFF
TRBJ2-3 | TRBV28 | CASSSGTEGDTQYF
TRBJ2-1 | TRBV21-1 | CASSRGQFNEQFF
TRBJ2-1 | TRBV10-1 | CASSLTAYGQFF
TRBJ2-2 | TRBV4-1 | CASSQGPQDTGELFF
TRBJ2-1 | TRBV2 | CASSERVAGGPHSYNEQFF
TRBJ2-1 | TRBV30 | CAWSVLGDEQFF
TRBJ2-2 | TRBV19 | CASRLGTVDTGELFF
TRBJ2-1 | TRBV12-5 | CASGKGTGLYNEQFF
TRBJ1-2 | TRBV9 | CASSHPTGGVYYGYTF
TRBJ2-1 | TRBV19 | CASSIAPGLPNEQFF
TRBJ2-7 | TRBV2 | CASSEDGSNYEQYF
TRBJ1-1 | TRBV28 | CASTRGDISTEDFF
TRBJ1-1 | TRBV2 | CANTTGRGTEAFF